The 7 T cell receptor beta chains in this list originate from one sample, sequenced in a study of naive and memory T cell subsets. Their specific antigens are unknown. Findings and caveats of the study: A few larger clonotypes appeared in naive repertoires, especially CD8, possibly memory cells re-expressing CD45RA.

Both TRBC1 and TRBC2 were covered by a beta constant-region primer of two equimolar oligonucleotides. The ligated cDNA underwent four PCR rounds using SP2 and nested alpha and beta constant-region primers. One entry per CDR3 protein results from TCRdb running MiXCR on the UMI-ligation and nested PCR reads. The sample holds over 110,000 distinct CDR3 sequences, more than 15% seen once. Sequenced input: naive CD8+ T cells from blood. The origin of the receptors is a human donor in good health.

This clonotype was detected a few times. V usage is TRBV7-2 and J usage is TRBJ2-1, with D unresolved. V lost 0 bases to trimming and J lost 3 bases, with 9 bases between them. The CDR3 contains 15 residues. The V gene's germline CDR1 is SGHTA and CDR2 FQGNSA. The CDR3 DNA is TGTGCCAGCAGCTTAGCACAGTCTTACTACAATGAGCAGTTCTTC. It specifies CASSLAQSYYNEQFF.

A few counts support this clonotype. This chain joins TRBV12-5 and TRBJ2-7; 14 bases agree with TRBD2. CDR3 length: 16 residues. In germline, CDR1 is LGHNT, CDR2 FRNRAP. V lost 7 bases, J lost 2 bases, and 7 bases stayed unmatched. Here the CDR3 reads CASAISTSGRAYEQYF. For the CDR3, the DNA is TGTGCTAGTGCCATCTCGACTAGCGGGAGGGCCTACGAGCAGTACTTC.

In this sample, this clonotype turned up a few times. The rearrangement uses TRBV6-1 and TRBJ1-1, with 7 bases matching TRBD1. Germline V gene lookup returns CDR1 MNHNS and CDR2 SASEGT. V shed 3 bases and J 4 bases; nucleotides not matched to a gene: 5. CDR3 length equals 14 residues. The DNA for the CDR3 is TGTGCCAGCAGTGACCCACGACAGGGCACTGAAGCTTTCTTT. Translating gives CASSDPRQGTEAFF.

This clonotype was detected only a few times. This sequence joins TRBV5-4 and TRBJ1-1; possibly TRBD1 for D (6 bases). V lost 9 bases, J lost 4 bases, and 13 bases lay in between. The CDR3 consists of 12 residues. The germline V gene encodes CDR1 SGHNT and CDR2 YYREEE (reference sequence). CDR3 amino acids: CATSEGVTEAFF. CDR3 sequence (DNA): TGTGCCACCAGTGAGGGGGTCACTGAAGCTTTCTTT.

V usage is TRBV5-5 and J usage is TRBJ2-7; 7 bases agree with TRBD2. Germline V gives CDR1 SGHKS, CDR2 YYEKEE (reference sequence). The CDR3 totals 15 residues. The trim removed 1 base at V and 1 base at J, leaving 5 bases unmatched. Here the CDR3 reads CASSLLWEGSYEQYF. CDR3 in DNA: TGTGCCAGCAGCTTGTTATGGGAGGGATCCTACGAGCAGTACTTC.

The gene calls are TRBV20-1 and TRBJ2-7; maybe TRBD1 (6 bases). The V gene lost 6 bases and the J gene lost 2 bases, with 14 bases spanning the gap. This CDR3 comprises 13 residues. CDR1 DFQATT and CDR2 SNEGSKA come from the germline V gene (reference sequence). This CDR3 is CSAEDSGTYEQYF. The CDR3 DNA is TGCAGTGCAGAGGACAGTGGGACCTACGAGCAGTACTTC.

This clonotype was seen a handful of times. The V gene is TRBV15, the J gene TRBJ1-5; D is uncertain. From germline, CDR1 is LNHNV and CDR2 YYDKDF (reference sequence). Trimming took 0 bases from V and 5 from J, leaving 5 bases between them. The CDR3 spans 13 residues. CDR3 nucleotides: TGTGCCACCAGCAGAGAACTGCATCAGCCCCAGCATTTT. Amino acid sequence: CATSRELHQPQHF.